The entry below describes one T cell receptor (beta chain). Other nucleotide sequences in the sample specify the same CDR3. The data derive from a study of blood T cell repertoires in COVID-19. As for the study in general: Collection of acute and convalescent COVID-19 samples took place in the United States, Italy and Spain. PBMCs, B-cell-depleted T cells, or T cells were the source of the cDNA or gDNA that made up the material.

Study processing details: Nucleated cell number was recorded as an estimate derived from reference gene primer amplification. Profiled with immunoSEQ multiplex PCR; TCRdb holds only in-frame clones, not every one. Clonal size and the V and J genes are those of that table, whereas D and trimming came from the DNA. The repertoire has roughly 100,000 clones, approximately 80% of them found once; the top ten carry around 9.4%. Germline V gene data show CDR1 as SGHRS and CDR2 as YFSETQ. The CDR3 sequence is 13 residues long. Deletions cut 4 bases from V and 2 bases from J, with 10 bases between. The sequenced sample was peripheral blood. This chain uses TRBV5-1 with TRBJ2-7, with D possibly matching TRBD1 (6 bases). The receptor comes from a woman aged 80 or older with acute or convalescent COVID-19. For the CDR3, the DNA is TGCGCCAGCAGCCCCGGACAGACCTACGAGCAGTACTTC. It codes for CASSPGQTYEQYF.